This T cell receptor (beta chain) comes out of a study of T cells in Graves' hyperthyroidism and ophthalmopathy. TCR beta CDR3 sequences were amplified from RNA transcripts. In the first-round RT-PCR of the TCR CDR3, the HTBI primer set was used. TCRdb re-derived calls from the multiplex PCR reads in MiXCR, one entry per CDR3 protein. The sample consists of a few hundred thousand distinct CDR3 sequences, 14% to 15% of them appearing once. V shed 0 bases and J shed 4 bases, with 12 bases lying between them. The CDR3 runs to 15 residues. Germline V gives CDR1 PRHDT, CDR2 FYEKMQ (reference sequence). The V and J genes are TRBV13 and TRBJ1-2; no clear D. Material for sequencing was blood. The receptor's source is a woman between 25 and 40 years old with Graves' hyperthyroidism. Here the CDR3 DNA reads TGTGCCAGCAGCTTAGGACCCGGGGTTTCCTATGGCTACACCTTC. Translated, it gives CASSLGPGVSYGYTF.